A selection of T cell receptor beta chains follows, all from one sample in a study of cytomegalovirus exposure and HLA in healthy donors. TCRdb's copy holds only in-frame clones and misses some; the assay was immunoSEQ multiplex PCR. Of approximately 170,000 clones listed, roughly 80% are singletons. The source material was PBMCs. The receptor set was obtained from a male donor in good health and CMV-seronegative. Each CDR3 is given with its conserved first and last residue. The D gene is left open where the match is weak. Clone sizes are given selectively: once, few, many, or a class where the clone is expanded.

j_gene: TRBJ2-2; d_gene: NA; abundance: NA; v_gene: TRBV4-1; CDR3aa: CASSQVQGSWSGELFF; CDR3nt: TGCGCCAGCAGCCAAGTTCAGGGAAGTTGGTCCGGGGAGCTGTTTTTT
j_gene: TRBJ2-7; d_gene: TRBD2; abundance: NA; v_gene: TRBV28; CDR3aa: CASSRAGVPGQYF; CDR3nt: TGTGCCAGCAGCAGAGCGGGAGTCCCCGGGCAGTACTTC
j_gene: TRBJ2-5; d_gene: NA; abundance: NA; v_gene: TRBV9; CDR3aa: CASSGSSGEQYF; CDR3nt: TGTGCCAGCAGCGGCTCTTCTGGGGAGCAGTACTTC
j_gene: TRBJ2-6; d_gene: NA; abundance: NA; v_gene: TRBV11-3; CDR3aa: CASSLGDTGANVLTF; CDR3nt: TGTGCCAGCAGCTTAGGCGACACTGGGGCCAACGTCCTGACTTTC
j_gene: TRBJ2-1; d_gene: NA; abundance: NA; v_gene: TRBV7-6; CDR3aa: CASSFGGSGEQFF; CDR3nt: TGTGCCAGCAGCTTTGGGGGGAGCGGTGAGCAGTTCTTC
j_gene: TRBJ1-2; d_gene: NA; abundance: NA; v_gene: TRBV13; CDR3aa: CASSLGANYGYTF; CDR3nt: TGTGCCAGCAGCTTAGGAGCGAACTATGGCTACACCTTC
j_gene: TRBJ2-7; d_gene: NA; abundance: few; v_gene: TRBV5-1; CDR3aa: CASSLGGVSYEQYF; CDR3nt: TGCGCCAGCAGCTTGGGGGGGGTCTCCTACGAGCAGTACTTC
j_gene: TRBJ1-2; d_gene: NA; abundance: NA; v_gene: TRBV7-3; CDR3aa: CASSLQGYGYTF; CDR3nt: TGTGCCAGCAGCTTACAGGGCTATGGCTACACCTTC
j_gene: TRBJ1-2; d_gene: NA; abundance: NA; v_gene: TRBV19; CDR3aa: CASSMWGASAWGYTF; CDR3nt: TGTGCCAGTAGTATGTGGGGCGCTTCGGCCTGGGGCTACACCTTC
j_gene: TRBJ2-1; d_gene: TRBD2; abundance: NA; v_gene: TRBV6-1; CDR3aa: CASSVFSGSYNEQFF; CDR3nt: TGTGCCAGCAGTGTTTTTAGCGGGTCCTACAATGAGCAGTTCTTC
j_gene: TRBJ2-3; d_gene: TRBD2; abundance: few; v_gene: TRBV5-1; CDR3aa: CASSPGLEWEGVTDTQYF; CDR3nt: TGCGCCAGCAGCCCCGGTCTCGAGTGGGAGGGAGTCACAGATACGCAGTATTTT
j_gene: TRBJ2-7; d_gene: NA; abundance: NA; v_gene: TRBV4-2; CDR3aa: CASSQDPRGEAYEQYF; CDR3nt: TGTGCCAGCAGCCAAGATCCAAGGGGCGAAGCCTACGAGCAGTACTTC
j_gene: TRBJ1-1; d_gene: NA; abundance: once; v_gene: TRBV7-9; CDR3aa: CASSRGSGNTEAFF; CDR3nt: TGTGCCAGCAGCCGAGGTTCCGGGAACACTGAAGCTTTCTTT
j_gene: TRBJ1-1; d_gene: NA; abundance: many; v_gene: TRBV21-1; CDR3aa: CASSPDRGRSNTEAFF; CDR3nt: TGTGCCAGCAGCCCCGACAGGGGGCGATCGAACACTGAAGCTTTCTTT
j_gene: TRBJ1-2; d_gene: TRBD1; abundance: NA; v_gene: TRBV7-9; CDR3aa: CSSSPEGQPWAYGYTF; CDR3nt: TGTTCCAGCAGCCCAGAGGGACAGCCATGGGCCTATGGCTACACCTTC
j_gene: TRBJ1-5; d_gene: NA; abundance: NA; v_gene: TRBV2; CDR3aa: CASSIQDLSNQPQHF; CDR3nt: TGTGCCAGCAGTATACAGGATTTGTCAAATCAGCCCCAGCATTTT
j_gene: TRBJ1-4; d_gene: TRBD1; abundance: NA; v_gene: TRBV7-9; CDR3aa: CASTPGQGNEKLFF; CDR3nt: TGTGCCAGCACCCCGGGACAGGGAAATGAAAAACTGTTTTTT
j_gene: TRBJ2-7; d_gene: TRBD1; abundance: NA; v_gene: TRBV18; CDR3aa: CASSPPDRGPYEQYF; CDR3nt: TGTGCCAGCTCACCCCCGGACAGGGGCCCTTACGAGCAGTACTTC
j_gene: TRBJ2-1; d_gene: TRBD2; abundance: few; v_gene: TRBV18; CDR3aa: CASSPPGLAGDEQFF; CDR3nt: TGTGCCAGCTCACCGCCGGGACTAGCGGGAGATGAGCAGTTCTTC
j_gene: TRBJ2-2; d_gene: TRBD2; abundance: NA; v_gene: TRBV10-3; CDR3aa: CAISREGSGELFF; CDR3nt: TGTGCCATCAGTCGGGAGGGGAGCGGGGAGCTGTTTTTT
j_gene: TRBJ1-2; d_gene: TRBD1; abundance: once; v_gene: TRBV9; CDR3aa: CASSGVTGVSITF; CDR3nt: TGTGCCAGCAGCGGCGTTACAGGGGTCTCGATCACCTTC
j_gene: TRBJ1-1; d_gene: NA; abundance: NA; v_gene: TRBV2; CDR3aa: CASTHRGGVSTEAFF; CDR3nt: TGTGCCAGCACTCATCGAGGGGGTGTGAGTACTGAAGCTTTCTTT
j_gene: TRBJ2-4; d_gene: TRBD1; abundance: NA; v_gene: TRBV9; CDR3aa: CASSAPDRVSIQYF; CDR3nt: TGTGCCAGCAGCGCCCCGGACAGGGTTAGCATTCAGTACTTC
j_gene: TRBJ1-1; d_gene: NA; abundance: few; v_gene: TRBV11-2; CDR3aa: CASSPRAGAGTEAFF; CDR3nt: TGTGCCAGCAGCCCGAGGGCAGGGGCGGGCACTGAAGCTTTCTTT
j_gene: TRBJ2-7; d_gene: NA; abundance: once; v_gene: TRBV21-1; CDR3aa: CASTRLAIYEQYF; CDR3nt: TGTGCCAGCACCAGACTAGCTATCTACGAGCAGTACTTC
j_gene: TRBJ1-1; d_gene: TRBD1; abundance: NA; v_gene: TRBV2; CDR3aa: CASRTGGSGAFF; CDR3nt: TGTGCCAGCAGAACAGGGGGCTCCGGGGCTTTCTTT
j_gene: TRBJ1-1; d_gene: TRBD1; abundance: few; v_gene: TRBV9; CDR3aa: CASSRTGGTEAFF; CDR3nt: TGTGCCAGCAGCCGGACAGGGGGCACTGAAGCTTTCTTT
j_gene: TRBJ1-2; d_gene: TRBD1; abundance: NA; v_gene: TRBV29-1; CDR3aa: CSVIGDRANYGYTF; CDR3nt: TGCAGCGTGATTGGGGACAGAGCTAACTATGGCTACACCTTC
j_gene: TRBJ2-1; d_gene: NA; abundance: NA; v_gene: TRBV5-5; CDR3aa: CASSLSAGTSSYNEQFF; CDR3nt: TGTGCCAGCAGCTTGAGCGCCGGGACAAGCTCCTACAATGAGCAGTTCTTC
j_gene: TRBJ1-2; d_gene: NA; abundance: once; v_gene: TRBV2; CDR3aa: CASSELGGQGSDGYTF; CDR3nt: TGTGCCAGCAGTGAATTGGGGGGGCAGGGTTCTGATGGCTACACCTTC
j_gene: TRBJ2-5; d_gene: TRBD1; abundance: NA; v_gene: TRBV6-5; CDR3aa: CASSRSRDSQETQYF; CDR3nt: TGTGCCAGCAGCCGCTCCCGGGACAGCCAAGAGACCCAGTACTTC
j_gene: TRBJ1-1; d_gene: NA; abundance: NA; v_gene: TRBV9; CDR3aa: CASSARPAGTEAFF; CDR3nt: TGTGCCAGCAGCGCTAGGCCGGCGGGCACTGAAGCTTTCTTT
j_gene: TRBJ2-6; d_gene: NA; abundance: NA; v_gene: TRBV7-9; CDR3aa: CASSLNRVSGANVLTF; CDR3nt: TGTGCCAGCAGCCTCAACAGGGTCTCTGGGGCCAACGTCCTGACTTTC
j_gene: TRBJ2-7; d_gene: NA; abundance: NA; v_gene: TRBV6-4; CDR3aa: CAIADYVIYEQYF; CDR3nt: TGTGCCATCGCAGACTACGTTATTTACGAGCAGTACTTC
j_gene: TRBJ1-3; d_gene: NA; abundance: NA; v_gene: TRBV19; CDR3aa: CASTRLSSGNTIYF; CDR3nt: TGTGCCAGTACCAGACTGTCCTCTGGAAACACCATATATTTT
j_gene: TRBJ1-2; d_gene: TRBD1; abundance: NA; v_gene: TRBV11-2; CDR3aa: CASSSLRQGKYHGYTF; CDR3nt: TGTGCCAGCAGCTCTCTAAGACAGGGGAAATATCATGGCTACACCTTC
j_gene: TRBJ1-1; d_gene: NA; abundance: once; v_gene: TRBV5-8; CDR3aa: CASPPGNLRNTEAFF; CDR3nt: TGTGCCAGCCCCCCGGGAAACCTCAGAAACACTGAAGCTTTCTTT
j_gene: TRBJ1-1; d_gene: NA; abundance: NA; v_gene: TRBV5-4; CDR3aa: CASSPPSGNTEAFF; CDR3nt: TGTGCCAGCAGCCCCCCTTCAGGGAACACTGAAGCTTTCTTT
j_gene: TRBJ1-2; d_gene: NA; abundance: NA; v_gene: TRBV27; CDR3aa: CASAPARGIGYGYTF; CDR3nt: TGTGCCAGCGCCCCGGCGAGGGGGATCGGCTATGGCTACACCTTC
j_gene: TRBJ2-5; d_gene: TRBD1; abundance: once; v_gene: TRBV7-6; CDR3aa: CASSRTGLQETQYF; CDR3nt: TGTGCCAGCAGCCGGACAGGCCTCCAAGAGACCCAGTACTTC
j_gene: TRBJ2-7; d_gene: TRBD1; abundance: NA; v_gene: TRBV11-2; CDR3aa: CASSLRLPQDRSSYEQYF; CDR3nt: TGTGCCAGCAGCCTCCGGCTTCCCCAGGACAGGAGCTCCTACGAGCAGTACTTC
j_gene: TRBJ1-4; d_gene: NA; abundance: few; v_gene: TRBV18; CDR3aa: CASSSQGSDEKLFF; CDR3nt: TGTGCCAGCTCATCGCAGGGAAGTGATGAAAAACTGTTTTTT
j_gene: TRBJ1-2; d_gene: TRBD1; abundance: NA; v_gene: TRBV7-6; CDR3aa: CASSLGQGALYGYTF; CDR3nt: TGTGCCAGCAGCCTTGGACAGGGGGCTCTCTATGGCTACACCTTC
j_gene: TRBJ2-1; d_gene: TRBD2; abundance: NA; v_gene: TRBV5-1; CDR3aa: CASKTGTSGVNEQFF; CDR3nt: TGCGCCAGCAAGACCGGGACTAGCGGGGTAAATGAGCAGTTCTTC
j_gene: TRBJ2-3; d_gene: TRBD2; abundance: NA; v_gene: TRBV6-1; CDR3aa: CASSESRTSGGPTDTQYF; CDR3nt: TGTGCCAGCAGTGAATCGCGGACTAGCGGGGGACCCACAGATACGCAGTATTTT
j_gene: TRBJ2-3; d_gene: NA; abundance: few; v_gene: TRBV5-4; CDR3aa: CASSLEKGSGTDTQYF; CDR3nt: TGTGCCAGCAGCCTGGAGAAAGGGAGCGGGACAGATACGCAGTATTTT
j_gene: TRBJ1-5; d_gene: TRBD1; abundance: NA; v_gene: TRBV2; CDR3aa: CASSEGAGGSQPQHF; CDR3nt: TGTGCCAGCAGTGAGGGGGCAGGGGGAAGTCAGCCCCAGCATTTT
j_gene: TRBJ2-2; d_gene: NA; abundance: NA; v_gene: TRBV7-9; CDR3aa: CASSPPYRNTGELFF; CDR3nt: TGTGCCAGCAGCCCTCCTTACAGGAACACCGGGGAGCTGTTTTTT
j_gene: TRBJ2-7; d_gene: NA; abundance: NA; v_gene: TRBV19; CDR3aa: CASSILGGVGYYEQYF; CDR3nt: TGTGCCAGTAGTATACTTGGGGGCGTGGGGTACTACGAGCAGTACTTC
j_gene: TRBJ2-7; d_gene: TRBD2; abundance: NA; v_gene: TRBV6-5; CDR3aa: CASSHGLAGGEQYF; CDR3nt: TGTGCCAGCAGTCACGGGCTAGCGGGAGGGGAGCAGTACTTC
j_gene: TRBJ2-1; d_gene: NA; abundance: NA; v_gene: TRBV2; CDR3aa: CASSEGQVAYNEQFF; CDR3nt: TGTGCCAGCAGTGAAGGGCAGGTAGCCTACAATGAGCAGTTCTTC
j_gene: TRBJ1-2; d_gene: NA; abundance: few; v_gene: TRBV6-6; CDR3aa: CASLPAAAFYGYTF; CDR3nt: TGTGCCAGCCTTCCCGCGGCAGCTTTCTATGGCTACACCTTC
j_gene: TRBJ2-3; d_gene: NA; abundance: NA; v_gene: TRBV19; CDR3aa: CASTGGPDTQYF; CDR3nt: TGTGCCAGCACGGGGGGCCCAGATACGCAGTATTTT
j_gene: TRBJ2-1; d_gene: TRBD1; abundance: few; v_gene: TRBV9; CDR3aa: CASSVGRTGGLKVLAGLYNEQFF; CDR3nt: TGTGCCAGCAGCGTAGGAAGGACAGGGGGTTTGAAAGTGCTCGCCGGATTATACAATGAGCAGTTCTTC
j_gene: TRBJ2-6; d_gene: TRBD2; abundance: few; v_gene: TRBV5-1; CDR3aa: CASSRGGVSGANVLTF; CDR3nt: TGCGCCAGCAGCCGGGGGGGCGTCTCTGGGGCCAACGTCCTGACTTTC